This is a list of T cell receptor beta chains from one sample in a study of blood T cell repertoires in COVID-19. Generated by immunoSEQ multiplex PCR, the TCRdb table keeps only in-frame clones and is missing some. Seen here are about 60,000 clones, around 87% observed once, and the top ten hold about 13%. The sequencing input was peripheral blood. These receptors all stem from a man aged 60 to 75 with active COVID-19. Both conserved end residues are part of each CDR3. The order of the fields is clone size, D gene, V gene, J gene, CDR3 DNA, CDR3 protein. The D gene is left open where the match is weak. The size field is filled for only some rows; it gives once, few, many or a size class.

>NA|NA|TRBV27|TRBJ2-1
TGTGCCAGCAGTTTATCCTTCGCAGGGCGACTCGAGCAGTTCTTC
CASSLSFAGRLEQFF
>NA|TRBD2|TRBV7-2|TRBJ2-2
TGTGCCAGCTCAAATGCGGGGGGCATTGGACATACCGGGGAGCTGTTTTTT
CASSNAGGIGHTGELFF
>NA|NA|TRBV4-2|TRBJ1-3
TGTGCCAGCAGCCAGGGCGCGGGTTCTGGAAACACCATATATTTT
CASSQGAGSGNTIYF
>NA|NA|TRBV27|TRBJ2-1
TGTGCCAGCAGTAATAGCGGATTGACGGATGAGCAGTTCTTC
CASSNSGLTDEQFF
>NA|TRBD1|TRBV9|TRBJ1-4
TGTGCCAGCAGCACCCGGACAGGAGGACTTAATGAAAAACTGTTTTTT
CASSTRTGGLNEKLFF
>NA|TRBD1|TRBV5-4|TRBJ2-5
TGTGCCAGCAGCTGGGGGAATAACAGGGGGAATCGAGTAGCCCAGTACTTC
CASSWGNNRGNRVAQYF
>NA|NA|TRBV27|TRBJ1-6
TGTGCCAGCAGATTGGGCGGGGCCTATAATTCACCCCTCCACTTT
CASRLGGAYNSPLHF
>NA|TRBD1|TRBV29-1|TRBJ1-2
TGCAGCGTTGCGGACAGGGGGATAGGATACTATGGCTACACCTTC
CSVADRGIGYYGYTF
>NA|NA|TRBV6-5|TRBJ2-2
TGTGCCAGCAGCCACTACACCGGGGAGCTGTTTTTT
CASSHYTGELFF
>NA|NA|TRBV28|TRBJ2-7
TGTGCCAGCAACTCTAAAGTCTACGAGCAGTACTTC
CASNSKVYEQYF
>NA|TRBD2|TRBV27|TRBJ2-1
TGTGCCAGCAGTTTAGTGGGAGCGGGGGAAAATCTCTACAATGAGCAGTTCTTC
CASSLVGAGENLYNEQFF
>NA|NA|TRBV5-8|TRBJ1-3
TGTGCCAGCAGCCTAAGGTCTCGGGTCGACTCTGGAAACACCATATATTTT
CASSLRSRVDSGNTIYF
>NA|NA|TRBV28|TRBJ2-1
TGTGCCAGCACCCTCTCAGTAGCGGAAACCTACAATGAGCAGTTCTTC
CASTLSVAETYNEQFF
>NA|TRBD2|TRBV7-2|TRBJ2-7
TGTGCCAGCAGCCCCAGCAGCGGGAGGCCCGACGAGCAGTACTTC
CASSPSSGRPDEQYF
>NA|NA|TRBV19|TRBJ2-1
TGTGCCAGTAGTATAGATTATTTTACTGGCTCCTACAATGAGCAGTTCTTC
CASSIDYFTGSYNEQFF
>NA|TRBD2|TRBV7-9|TRBJ2-5
TGTGCCAGCAGCGAGGCAGGTGCTAGCGGGAGGAAGGTGGAGACCCAGTACTTC
CASSEAGASGRKVETQYF
>NA|NA|TRBV7-9|TRBJ2-3
TGTGCCAGCAGCTCCCCGGAGAGGGGCACAGATACGCAGTATTTT
CASSSPERGTDTQYF
>once|NA|TRBV4-1|TRBJ2-5
TGCGCCAGCAGCCAGGTTACGGACAGTCGAGAGACCCAGTACTTC
CASSQVTDSRETQYF
>NA|TRBD2|TRBV28|TRBJ2-7
TGTGCCAGCAGCCTCCTTTTATCCCCTCGGACTAGCGGGAGCGAGCAGTACTTC
CASSLLLSPRTSGSEQYF
>NA|TRBD1|TRBV19|TRBJ1-1
TGTGCCAGTAGGATCACGACAGGGAAGAACACTGAAGCTTTCTTT
CASRITTGKNTEAFF
>NA|NA|TRBV28|TRBJ1-1
TGTGCCAGCAGAAAACAGGGAATGAACACTGAAGCTTTCTTT
CASRKQGMNTEAFF
>NA|TRBD1|TRBV19|TRBJ1-3
TGTGCCAGTAGCCCGGGACAGGGTGGAAACACCATATATTTT
CASSPGQGGNTIYF
>NA|TRBD2|TRBV14|TRBJ2-7
TGTGCCAGCAGCCACGGACTAGCCCGCACCTACGAGCAGTACTTC
CASSHGLARTYEQYF
>NA|NA|TRBV5-5|TRBJ1-2
TGTGCCAGCAGCTCCTCCCAGACAGTTAAGGGCTATGGCTACACCTTC
CASSSSQTVKGYGYTF
>NA|NA|TRBV25-1|TRBJ2-7
TGTGCCAGCAGTGAATACGGCGGTAAAGAGCAGTACTTC
CASSEYGGKEQYF
>NA|NA|TRBV3-1/TRBV3-2|TRBJ2-2
TGTGCCAGCAGCCAGGGAGATTCTGGCACCGGGGAGCTGTTTTTT
CASSQGDSGTGELFF
>NA|NA|TRBV19|TRBJ2-3
TGTGCCAGTAGGAGGACTACCACAGATACGCAGTATTTT
CASRRTTTDTQYF
>NA|NA|TRBV28|TRBJ1-2
TGTGCCAGCAGACGTATTACAGGCTATGGCTACACCTTC
CASRRITGYGYTF
>NA|NA|TRBV5-1|TRBJ2-2
TGCGCCAGCAGGATTCGGTCGGGGACCGGGGAGCTGTTTTTT
CASRIRSGTGELFF
>NA|NA|TRBV10-1|TRBJ2-3
TGCGCCAGCAGTGAGAGCGGAGTCCCGGATACGCAGTATTTT
CASSESGVPDTQYF
>NA|TRBD1|TRBV5-1|TRBJ2-5
TGCGCCAGCAGCTTCGGGACAGGTGGAGTAAAGACCCAGTACTTC
CASSFGTGGVKTQYF
>NA|NA|TRBV27|TRBJ1-4
TGTGCCAGCAGTTTATCAATTCAGGGAAGGGAAAAACTGTTTTTT
CASSLSIQGREKLFF
>once|NA|TRBV6-5|TRBJ2-2
NA
CASSSSGGGTGELFF
>NA|NA|TRBV5-8|TRBJ2-7
TGTGCCAGCAATTTACAGGGGGGGTCCTACGAGCAGTACTTC
CASNLQGGSYEQYF
>few|TRBD1|TRBV6-5|TRBJ2-7
TGTGCCAGCAGTTACGGGACAGGGCCCGACGAGCAGTACTTC
CASSYGTGPDEQYF
>NA|TRBD2|TRBV3-1/TRBV3-2|TRBJ2-1
TGTGCCAGCAGCCAAGATGTCGGGGGGAATGAGCAGTTCTTC
CASSQDVGGNEQFF
>once|NA|TRBV19|TRBJ2-5
TGTGCCAGTAGTATAGGGGGCAAAGGGCACGAGACCCAGTACTTC
CASSIGGKGHETQYF
>NA|NA|TRBV28|TRBJ1-4
TGTGCCAGCACCTTGCGGGATGCAACTAATGAAAAACTGTTTTTT
CASTLRDATNEKLFF
>NA|TRBD2|TRBV11-2|TRBJ2-5
TGTGCCAGCAGCTTCACGGCGGGAGGGGGCCAAGAGACCCAGTACTTC
CASSFTAGGGQETQYF
>NA|TRBD1|TRBV19|TRBJ1-5
TGTGCCAGTAGCGGGACAGGGGATCAGCCCCAGCATTTT
CASSGTGDQPQHF
>NA|TRBD2|TRBV6-5|TRBJ2-7
TGTGCCAGCAGTTTAGCGGGAGGGCGGTACGAGCAGTACTTC
CASSLAGGRYEQYF
>NA|TRBD2|TRBV9|TRBJ2-1
TGTGCCAGCAGCGTGATAGCGGGAGCGGTCAATGAGCAGTTCTTC
CASSVIAGAVNEQFF
>NA|TRBD2|TRBV6-1|TRBJ2-1
TGTGCCAGCAGTGAAGCGCGGATAGCGGGGGGTGAGCAGTTCTTC
CASSEARIAGGEQFF
>NA|NA|TRBV7-2|TRBJ2-2
TGTGCCAGCAGCTTAGCGCTCGGGACCGGGGAGCTGTTTTTT
CASSLALGTGELFF
>NA|TRBD1|TRBV30|TRBJ1-6
TGTGCCTTTTCCGGGACAGTTAATTCACCCCTCCACTTT
CAFSGTVNSPLHF
>NA|NA|TRBV7-3|TRBJ2-5
TGTGCCAGCAGCTTAAACAGAGGGGAGACCCAGTACTTC
CASSLNRGETQYF
>NA|NA|TRBV4-2|TRBJ2-7
TGTGCCAGCAGCCAGGCACCCAGCGCCTCCTACGAGCAGTACTTC
CASSQAPSASYEQYF
>NA|NA|TRBV6-5|TRBJ2-2
TGTGCCAGCAGACTCCCCCAGGGTTGGGAGCTGTTTTTT
CASRLPQGWELFF
>medium-sized|TRBD1|TRBV5-6|TRBJ2-7
TGTGCCAGCAGCTTGGCCGGGACAGGGGGAGACTATGAGCAGTACTTC
CASSLAGTGGDYEQYF
>NA|TRBD1|TRBV27|TRBJ1-5
TGTGCCAGCAGTCCGACAGGGTTGAATCAGCCCCAGCATTTT
CASSPTGLNQPQHF
>NA|NA|TRBV30|TRBJ2-7
TGTGCCTGGAGTGTTGGAGGAACCTACGAGCAGTACTTC
CAWSVGGTYEQYF
>NA|NA|TRBV7-3|TRBJ1-3
TGTGCCAGCAGCCTACAGGGTGGCTCTGGAAACACCATATATTTT
CASSLQGGSGNTIYF
>NA|NA|TRBV7-3|TRBJ2-7
TGTGCCAGCAGCTCACAGGGTCCGCTGGGGGAGCAGTACTTC
CASSSQGPLGEQYF
>NA|NA|TRBV6-5|TRBJ2-2
TGTGCCAGCATGAAAGGGGTCCGGACCGGGGAGCTGTTTTTT
CASMKGVRTGELFF
>NA|NA|TRBV5-6|TRBJ2-7
TGTGCCAGCAGCTTGAGAGCCTACGAGCAGTACTTC
CASSLRAYEQYF
>NA|NA|TRBV12-5|TRBJ1-2
TGTGCTAGTGGTTTCTCTTCTTCGTCAGGTTACACCTTC
CASGFSSSSGYTF
>NA|NA|TRBV30|TRBJ1-2
TGTGCCTGGAGTGCCACTGGGGCGGGGGGCTACACCTTC
CAWSATGAGGYTF
>NA|NA|TRBV5-4|TRBJ1-1
TGTGCCAGCAGCTCTACCTCCGAAGCTACTGAAGCTTTCTTT
CASSSTSEATEAFF
>NA|TRBD1|TRBV28|TRBJ2-3
TGTGCCAGCAGTTATGACAGGGCAGATACGCAGTATTTT
CASSYDRADTQYF